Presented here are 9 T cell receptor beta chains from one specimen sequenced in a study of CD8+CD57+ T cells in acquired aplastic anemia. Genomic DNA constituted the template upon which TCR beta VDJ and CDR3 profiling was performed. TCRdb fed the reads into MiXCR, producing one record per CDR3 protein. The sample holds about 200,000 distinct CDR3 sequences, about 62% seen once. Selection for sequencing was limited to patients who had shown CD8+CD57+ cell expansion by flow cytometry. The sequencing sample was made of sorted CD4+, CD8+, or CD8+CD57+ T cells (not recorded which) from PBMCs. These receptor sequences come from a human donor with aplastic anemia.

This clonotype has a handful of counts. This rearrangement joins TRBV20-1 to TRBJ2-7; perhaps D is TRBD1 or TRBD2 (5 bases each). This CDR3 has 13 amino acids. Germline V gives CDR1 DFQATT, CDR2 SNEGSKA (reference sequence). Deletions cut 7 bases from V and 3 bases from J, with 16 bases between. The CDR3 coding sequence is TGCAGTGTGCGGGCAGGGCAAAACTACGAGCAGTACTTC. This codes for CSVRAGQNYEQYF.

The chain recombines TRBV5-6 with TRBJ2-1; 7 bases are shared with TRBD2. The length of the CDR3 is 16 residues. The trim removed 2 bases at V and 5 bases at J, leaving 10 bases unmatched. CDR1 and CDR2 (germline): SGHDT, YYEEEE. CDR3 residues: CASSLGVGLADNEQFF. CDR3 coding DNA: TGTGCCAGCAGCTTAGGTGTTGGTCTAGCGGACAATGAGCAGTTCTTC.

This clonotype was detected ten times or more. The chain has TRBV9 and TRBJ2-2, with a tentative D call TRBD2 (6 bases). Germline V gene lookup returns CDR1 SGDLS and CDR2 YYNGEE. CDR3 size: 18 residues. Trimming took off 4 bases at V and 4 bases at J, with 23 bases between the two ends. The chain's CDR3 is CASSTHRQLPAGTGELFF. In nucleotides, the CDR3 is TGTGCCAGCAGCACTCACCGCCAATTACCAGCGGGCACCGGGGAGCTGTTTTTT.

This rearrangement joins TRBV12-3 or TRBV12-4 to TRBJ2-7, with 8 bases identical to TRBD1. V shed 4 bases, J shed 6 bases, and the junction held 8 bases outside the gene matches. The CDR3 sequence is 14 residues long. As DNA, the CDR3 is TGTGCCAGCAGTTGGGCCAGGGGGCGCCCCGAGCAGTACTTC. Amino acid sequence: CASSWARGRPEQYF.

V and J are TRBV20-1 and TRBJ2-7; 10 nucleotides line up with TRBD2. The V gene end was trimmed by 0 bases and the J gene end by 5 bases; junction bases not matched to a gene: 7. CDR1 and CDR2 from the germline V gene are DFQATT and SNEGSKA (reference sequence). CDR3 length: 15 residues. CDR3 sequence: CSARDLLAGVHEQYF. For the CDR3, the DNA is TGCAGTGCTAGAGACTTGCTAGCGGGAGTGCACGAGCAGTACTTC.

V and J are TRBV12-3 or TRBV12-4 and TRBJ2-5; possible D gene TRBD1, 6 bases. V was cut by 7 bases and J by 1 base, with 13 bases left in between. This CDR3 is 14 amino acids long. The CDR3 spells CASILSGVQETQYF. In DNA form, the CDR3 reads TGTGCCAGCATTCTGTCAGGGGTCCAAGAGACCCAGTACTTC.

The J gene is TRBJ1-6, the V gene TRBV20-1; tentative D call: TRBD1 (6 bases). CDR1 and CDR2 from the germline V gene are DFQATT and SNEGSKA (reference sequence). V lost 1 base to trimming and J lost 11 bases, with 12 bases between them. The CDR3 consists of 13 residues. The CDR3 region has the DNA TGCAGTGCTAGAGCACAGGGAGGGACACCCCTCCACTTT. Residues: CSARAQGGTPLHF.

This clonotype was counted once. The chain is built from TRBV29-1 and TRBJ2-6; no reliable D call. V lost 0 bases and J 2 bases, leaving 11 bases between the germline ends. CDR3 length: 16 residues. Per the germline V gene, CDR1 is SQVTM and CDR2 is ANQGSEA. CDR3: CSVEDRRTPGANVLTF. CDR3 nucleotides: TGCAGCGTTGAAGATCGGCGGACCCCTGGGGCCAACGTCCTGACTTTC.

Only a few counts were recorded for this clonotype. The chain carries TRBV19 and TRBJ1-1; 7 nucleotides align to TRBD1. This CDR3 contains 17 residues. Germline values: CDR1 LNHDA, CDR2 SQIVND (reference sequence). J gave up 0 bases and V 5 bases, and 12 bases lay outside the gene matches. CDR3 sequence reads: CASSVLPGQRMNTEAFF. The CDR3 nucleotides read TGTGCCAGTAGTGTTCTACCGGGACAGAGGATGAACACTGAAGCTTTCTTT. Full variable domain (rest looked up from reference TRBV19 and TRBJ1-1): DGGITQSPKYLFRKEGQNVTLSCEQNLNHDAMYWYRQDPGQGLRLIYYSQIVNDFQKGDIAEGYSVSREKKESFPLTVTSAQKNPTAFYLCASSVLPGQRMNTEAFFGQGTRLTVV.